The entry below describes one T cell receptor beta chain. Its specificity is not known. Sequenced by immunoSEQ multiplex PCR; TCRdb stores in-frame clones only, minus some. Of about 110,000 clones in the sample, over 75% were seen once. These data originate in a study of T cell responses to AZD1222 COVID-19 vaccine. Points from the study as a whole: Only a handful of AZD1222 recipients, five to seven in all, had baseline seropositivity. After the peak T cell response, and only then, were repertoires sampled. Females outnumbered males among donors, who were mostly white British; clonal diversity was possibly underestimated.

Losses at the gene ends were 7 bases for V and 4 bases for J; bases not matched to a gene: 9. Germline CDR1 LNHDA, CDR2 SQIVND (reference sequence). The CDR3 has 16 residues. The TCR sequence derives from an adult in good health. The gene calls are TRBV19 and TRBJ2-2; TRBD2 agrees at 10 bases. Here the sequenced sample was peripheral blood, taken on day 0 of AZD1222 vaccination. This CDR3 reads CASNQLAGRSTGELFF. CDR3 DNA sequence: TGTGCCAGTAATCAACTAGCGGGGCGAAGCACCGGGGAGCTGTTTTTT.